This T cell receptor beta chain was recovered during a study of Graves' ophthalmopathy and Graves' hyperthyroidism. Points from the study as a whole: Detected in blood as well were most expanded thyroid clonotypes with frequency above 0.001.

The authors amplified TCR beta CDR3 regions, and they did so from RNA transcripts for repertoire sequencing. Second-round multiplex PCR came after a first-round RT-PCR that employed HTBI primers. TCRdb processed the multiplex PCR reads anew with MiXCR; each CDR3 protein has one entry. Of 200,000 to 250,000 distinct CDR3 sequences listed, roughly 21% are singletons. PBMCs came from 10 ml of fresh peripheral blood. This clonotype was counted at least ten times. Its antigen is unidentified. The CDR3 runs to 15 residues. Germline CDR1 SGHRS, CDR2 YFSETQ. V was trimmed by 4 bases and J by 0 bases, leaving 13 bases between them.

The material sequenced was peripheral blood. This chain joins TRBV5-1 and TRBJ1-1; D unclear. The TCR comes from a woman aged 50 to 60 with Graves' ophthalmopathy. The CDR3 region has the DNA TGCGCCAGCAGCCGTGAGGGCAGGATGAACACTGAAGCTTTCTTT. This translates into CASSREGRMNTEAFF.